This TCR beta chain was found in a study of neurological immune-mediated disorders. For this clonotype: A read error may be the cause here, since a much bigger clone is one base away.

Germline V gene sequence: CDR1 SGHTA, CDR2 FQGTGA. Between the trimmed V and J ends, which lost 3 bases and 1 base, there was a span of 12 bases. The CDR3 has 16 amino acids. Time point specified: longitudinal time-point 2. Unsorted libraries used 2 million PBMCs kept at -80 degrees C. 5'RACE generated cDNA with 10-nucleotide random UMIs. TCRdb ran MiXCR on the 5' RACE reads and lists one entry per CDR3 protein. The table has 55,000 to 65,000 distinct CDR3 sequences, roughly 10% seen once. The specimen sequenced was PBMCs. The origin of this receptor is a man between 25 and 39 years old in good health. The chain carries TRBV7-3 and TRBJ2-2; tentative D call: TRBD2 (5 bases). CDR3 amino acids: CASSFQLVLNTGELFF. CDR3 in DNA: TGTGCCAGCAGCTTCCAACTAGTCCTGAACACCGGGGAGCTGTTTTTT.